This T cell receptor (beta chain) was observed in a study of T-cell memory formation after mild COVID-19. The CDR3 is 15 amino acids. The V and J ends lost 5 bases and 1 base, in that order; junction bases with no gene match: 3. In germline, CDR1 is ENHRY, CDR2 SYGVKD. The study's findings and limits: Contracting clones from day 15 to 85 showed balanced CD4/CD8; later expanders favored CD4+.

With regard to this clonotype: Its antigen is unknown.

TCRdb re-called the 5' RACE reads with MiXCR, one entry per CDR3 protein. The table includes 300,000 to 400,000 distinct CDR3 sequences, roughly 15% detected once. The sequence was collected from a man aged 18 to 35 who had mild COVID-19 (a few samples of this study predate the infection). Cell type and time point are not known. The source material was PBMCs or a T cell subset sorted from them (not recorded which). The chain couples TRBV10-3 to TRBJ2-2, with 8 bases lining up with TRBD1. This CDR3 is CAISSGTGNTGELFF. In DNA, the CDR3 is TGTGCCATCAGTTCCGGGACAGGGAACACCGGGGAGCTGTTTTTT.